This T cell receptor (beta chain) was found in a study of T cells after yellow fever vaccination. The study's findings and limits: The study found a weaker secondary response that peaked faster, day 5 versus 15.

CDR3 length: 16 residues. J lost 2 bases, V lost 3 bases, and 7 bases had no gene match. Germline V gene data show CDR1 as SGHAT and CDR2 as FQNNGV. Points on this clonotype: Its matching antigen is unknown.

TCRdb passed the 5' RACE reads through MiXCR, listing each CDR3 protein once. There are about 260,000 distinct CDR3 sequences in the sample; around 4.9% occur only once, and around 3.3% lies in the top ten. This receptor was obtained from a man between 18 and 35 years old who received the YFV17D yellow fever vaccine. Material: CD4+ T cells sorted from PBMCs, obtained on the day of the yellow fever booster vaccination. The chain links TRBV11-2 to TRBJ2-3; 8 bases are shared with TRBD1. Here the CDR3 reads CASSFMTGVNTDTQYF. The CDR3 DNA reads TGTGCCAGCAGCTTTATGACAGGGGTCAACACAGATACGCAGTATTTT.